This T cell receptor beta chain originates from a study of cytomegalovirus exposure and HLA in healthy donors. Some clones are missing from TCRdb's copy, which holds only in-frame ones; the method was immunoSEQ multiplex PCR. The sample yields 330,000 or so clones, 86% seen once. The CDR3 has 12 amino acids. The germline V and J ends were trimmed by 5 bases and 4 bases, with 8 bases remaining between them. Germline V CDR1 and CDR2: SGHVS, FNYEAQ. The material sequenced was PBMCs. V usage is TRBV7-6 and J usage is TRBJ2-5, with D unresolved. This TCR was sampled from a woman aged 18 to 35 in good health and CMV-seronegative. The CDR3 here is CASSPPLETQYF. The CDR3 DNA reads TGTGCCAGCAGCCCCCCCTTAGAGACCCAGTACTTC.